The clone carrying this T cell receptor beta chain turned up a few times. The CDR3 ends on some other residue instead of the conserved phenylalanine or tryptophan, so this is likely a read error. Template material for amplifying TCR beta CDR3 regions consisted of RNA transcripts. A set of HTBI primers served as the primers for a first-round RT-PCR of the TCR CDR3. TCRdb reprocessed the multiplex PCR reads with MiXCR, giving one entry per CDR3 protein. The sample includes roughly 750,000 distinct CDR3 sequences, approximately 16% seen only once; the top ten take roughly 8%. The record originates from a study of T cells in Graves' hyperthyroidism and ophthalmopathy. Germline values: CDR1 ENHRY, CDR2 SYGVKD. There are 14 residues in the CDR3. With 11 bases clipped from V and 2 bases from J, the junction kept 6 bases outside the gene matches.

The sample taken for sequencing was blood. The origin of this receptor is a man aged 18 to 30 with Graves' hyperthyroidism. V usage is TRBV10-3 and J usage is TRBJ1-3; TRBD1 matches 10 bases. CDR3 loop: CAAAGQGTGNTIYS. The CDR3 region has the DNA TGTGCCGCCGCGGGACAGGGGACTGGAAACACCATATATTCT.